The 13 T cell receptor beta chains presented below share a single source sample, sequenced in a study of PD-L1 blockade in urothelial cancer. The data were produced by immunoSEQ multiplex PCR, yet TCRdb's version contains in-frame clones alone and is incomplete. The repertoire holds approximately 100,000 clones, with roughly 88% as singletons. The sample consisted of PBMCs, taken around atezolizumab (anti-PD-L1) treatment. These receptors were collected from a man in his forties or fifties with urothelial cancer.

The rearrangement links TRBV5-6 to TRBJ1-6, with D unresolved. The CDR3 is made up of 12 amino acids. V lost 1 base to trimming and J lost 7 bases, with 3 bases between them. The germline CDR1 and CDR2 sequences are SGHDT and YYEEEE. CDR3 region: CASSLLNSPLHF. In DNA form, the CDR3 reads TGTGCCAGCAGCTTGCTGAATTCACCCCTCCACTTT.

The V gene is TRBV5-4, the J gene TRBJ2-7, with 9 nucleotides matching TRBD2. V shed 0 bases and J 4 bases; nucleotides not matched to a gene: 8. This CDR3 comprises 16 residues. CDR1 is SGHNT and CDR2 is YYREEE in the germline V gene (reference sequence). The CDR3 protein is CASSLVLAGVGYEQYF. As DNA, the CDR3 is TGTGCCAGCAGCTTGGTGTTAGCGGGAGTGGGGTACGAGCAGTACTTC.

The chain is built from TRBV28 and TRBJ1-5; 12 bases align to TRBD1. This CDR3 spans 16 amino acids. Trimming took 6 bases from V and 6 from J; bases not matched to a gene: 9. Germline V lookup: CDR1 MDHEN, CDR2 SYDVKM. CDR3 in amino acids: CASSGDRGLLGQPQHF. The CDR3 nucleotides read TGTGCCAGCAGCGGGGACAGGGGGCTGTTAGGTCAGCCCCAGCATTTT.

The CDR3 DNA sequence: TGCGCCAGCAGTGAGACTCAGACTAGCGGGAGCCGATCCCATACGCAGTATTTT. Translation gives CASSETQTSGSRSHTQYF. V and J are TRBV10-1 and TRBJ2-3; 12 nucleotides agree with TRBD2. The CDR3 spans 18 residues. Trimming at V came to 2 bases and at J to 7 bases, leaving 13 bases not matched to a gene. The germline CDR1 and CDR2 sequences are WNHNN and SYGVQD (reference sequence).

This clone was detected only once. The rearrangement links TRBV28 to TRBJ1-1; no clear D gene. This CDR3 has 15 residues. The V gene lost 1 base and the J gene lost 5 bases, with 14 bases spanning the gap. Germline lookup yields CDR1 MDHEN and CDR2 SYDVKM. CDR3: CASSLSTGLGTEAFF. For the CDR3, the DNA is TGTGCCAGCAGTTTATCCACTGGACTAGGTACTGAAGCTTTCTTT.

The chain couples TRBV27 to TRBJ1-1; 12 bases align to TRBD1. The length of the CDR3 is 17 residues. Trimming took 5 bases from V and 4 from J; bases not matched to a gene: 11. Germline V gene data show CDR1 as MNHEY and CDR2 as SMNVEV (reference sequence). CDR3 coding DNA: TGTGCCAGCAGTCCAAGGGACAGGGGGCGAGGAAGCACTGAAGCTTTCTTT. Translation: CASSPRDRGRGSTEAFF.

CDR3 bases: TGTGCCAGCAGCGGGGGTTGGGCGGCTTCAGCTTTCTTT. This sequence encodes CASSGGWAASAFF. The V and J genes are TRBV28 and TRBJ1-1; the D gene is possibly TRBD1 (5 bases). With 6 bases removed from V and 10 bases from J, the gap between germline ends came to 18 bases. The CDR3 contains 13 residues. From germline, CDR1 is MDHEN and CDR2 SYDVKM. The full variable domain, with the rest looked up from reference TRBV28 and TRBJ1-1, is DVKVTQSSRYLVKRTGEKVFLECVQDMDHENMFWYRQDPGLGLRLIYFSYDVKMKEKGDIPEGYSVSREKKERFSLILESASTNQTSMYLCASSGGWAASAFFGQGTRLTVV.

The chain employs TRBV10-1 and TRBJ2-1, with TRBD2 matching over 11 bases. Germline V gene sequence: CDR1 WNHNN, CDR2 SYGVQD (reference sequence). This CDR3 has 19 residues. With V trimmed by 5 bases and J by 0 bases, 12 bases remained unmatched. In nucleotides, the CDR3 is TGCGCCAGCAGTAGGACTAGCGGGCAACCCCCGAGCTCCTACAATGAGCAGTTCTTC. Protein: CASSRTSGQPPSSYNEQFF.

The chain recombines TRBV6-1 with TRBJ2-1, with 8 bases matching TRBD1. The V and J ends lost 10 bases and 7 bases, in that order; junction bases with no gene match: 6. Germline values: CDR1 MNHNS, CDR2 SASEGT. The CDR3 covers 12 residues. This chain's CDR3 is CAISDRVNEQFF. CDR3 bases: TGTGCCATATCGGACAGGGTGAATGAGCAGTTCTTC.

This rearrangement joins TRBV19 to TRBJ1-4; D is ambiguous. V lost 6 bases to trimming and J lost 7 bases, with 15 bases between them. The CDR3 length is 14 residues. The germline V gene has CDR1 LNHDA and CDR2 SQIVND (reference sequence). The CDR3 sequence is CASRRPGGGEKLFF. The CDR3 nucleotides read TGTGCCAGTAGGCGGCCGGGCGGAGGTGAAAAACTGTTTTTT. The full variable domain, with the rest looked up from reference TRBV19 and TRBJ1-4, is DGGITQSPKYLFRKEGQNVTLSCEQNLNHDAMYWYRQDPGQGLRLIYYSQIVNDFQKGDIAEGYSVSREKKESFPLTVTSAQKNPTAFYLCASRRPGGGEKLFFGSGTQLSVL.

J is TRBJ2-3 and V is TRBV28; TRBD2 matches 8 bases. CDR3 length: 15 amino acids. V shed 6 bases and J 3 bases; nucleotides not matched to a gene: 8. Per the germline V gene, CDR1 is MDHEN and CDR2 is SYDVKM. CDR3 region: CASRLAGLRTDTQYF. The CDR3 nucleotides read TGTGCCAGCAGGTTAGCGGGATTGAGGACAGATACGCAGTATTTT. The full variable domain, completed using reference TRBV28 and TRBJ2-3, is DVKVTQSSRYLVKRTGEKVFLECVQDMDHENMFWYRQDPGLGLRLIYFSYDVKMKEKGDIPEGYSVSREKKERFSLILESASTNQTSMYLCASRLAGLRTDTQYFGPGTRLTVL.

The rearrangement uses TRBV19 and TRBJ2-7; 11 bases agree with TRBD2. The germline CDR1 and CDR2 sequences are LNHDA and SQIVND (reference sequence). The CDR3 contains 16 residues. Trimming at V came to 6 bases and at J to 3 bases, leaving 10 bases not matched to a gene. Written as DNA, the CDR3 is TGTGCCAGTAGGGGAGCTAGCGGGAGGATAGGCTACGAGCAGTACTTC. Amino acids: CASRGASGRIGYEQYF.

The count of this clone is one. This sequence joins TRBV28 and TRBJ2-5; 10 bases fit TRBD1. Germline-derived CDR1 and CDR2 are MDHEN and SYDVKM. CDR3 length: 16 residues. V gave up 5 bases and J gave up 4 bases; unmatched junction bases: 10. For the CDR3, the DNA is TGTGCCAGCAGTAAAATGGGACAGGGGATCAGAGAGACCCAGTACTTC. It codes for CASSKMGQGIRETQYF.